The 31 T cell receptor beta chains reported below all come from one sample, sequenced in a study of early T cells in non-severe SARS-CoV-2 infection. TCRdb called the 5' RACE reads again in MiXCR, with one record for every CDR3 protein. Seen here are 55,000 to 65,000 distinct CDR3 sequences, about 10% observed once, and the top ten hold more than 6.5%. The sample was whole blood. These receptors were taken from an adult who was a healthcare worker with PCR-confirmed SARS-CoV-2 infection or an uninfected control (not recorded which).

This clonotype was seen at least ten times. The chain joins TRBV10-3 to TRBJ2-5; 8 nucleotides align to TRBD1. Germline V lookup: CDR1 ENHRY, CDR2 SYGVKD. This CDR3 has 15 amino acids. Trimming took 8 bases from V and 5 from J; bases not matched to a gene: 13. The CDR3 sequence is CAISFVDRDRETQYF. In nucleotides, the CDR3 is TGTGCCATCTCGTTCGTGGACAGGGATCGTGAGACCCAGTACTTC.

This clonotype was seen ten or more times. The chain is built from TRBV5-4 and TRBJ2-5; the match to TRBD2 covers 9 bases. V lost 4 bases, J lost 5 bases, and 12 bases stayed unmatched. CDR3 length: 16 amino acids. The germline gives CDR1 SGHNT, CDR2 YYREEE (reference sequence). CDR3 DNA sequence: TGTGCCAGCAGCCCCCGTTTAGCGGGAGTACGGGAGACCCAGTACTTC. Amino acids: CASSPRLAGVRETQYF.

The rearrangement joins TRBV29-1 to TRBJ2-7, with 7 positions matching TRBD2. This CDR3 has 12 amino acids. Trimming at V came to 3 bases and at J to 5 bases, leaving 4 bases not matched to a gene. The germline V gene has CDR1 SQVTM and CDR2 ANQGSEA. The chain's CDR3 is CSVDLTSDEQYF. The CDR3 nucleotides are TGCAGCGTTGACCTTACTAGCGACGAGCAGTACTTC.

In this sample, this clonotype turned up many times. The CDR3 region has the DNA TGTGCCAGCAGCCTCAGGGGTTCGAACACCGGGGAGCTGTTTTTT. This codes for CASSLRGSNTGELFF. V and J are TRBV9 and TRBJ2-2; a weak D match, TRBD1 (6 bases). Deletions cut 4 bases from V and 0 bases from J, with 10 bases between. CDR3 length: 15 amino acids. Germline V CDR1 and CDR2: SGDLS, YYNGEE.

At least ten counts were recorded for this clonotype. This chain uses TRBV5-1 with TRBJ1-2, with 8 nucleotides matching TRBD1. Germline assignment: CDR1 SGHRS and CDR2 YFSETQ. This CDR3 comprises 14 residues. Losses at the gene ends were 0 bases for V and 4 bases for J; bases not matched to a gene: 2. CDR3 nucleotides: TGCGCCAGCAGCTTGGCTGACAGGGGCTATGGCTACACCTTC. This codes for CASSLADRGYGYTF.

The chain is built from TRBV5-1 and TRBJ2-7; D call uncertain. The V end lost 0 bases, the J end lost 2 bases, and 6 bases lay between the germline ends. CDR1 is SGHRS and CDR2 is YFSETQ in the germline V gene. CDR3 length: 13 amino acids. The CDR3: CASSLGPAYEQYF. The CDR3 DNA reads as TGCGCCAGCAGCTTGGGGCCCGCCTACGAGCAGTACTTC. The full variable domain, in which reference TRBV5-1 and TRBJ2-7 provide the parts outside the CDR3, is KAGVTQTPRYLIKTRGQQVTLSCSPISGHRSVSWYQQTPGQGLQFLFEYFSETQRNKGNFPGRFSGRQFSNSRSEMNVSTLELGDSALYLCASSLGPAYEQYFGPGTRLTVT.

This clonotype showed up many times. The rearrangement uses TRBV19 and TRBJ2-2, with D hard to call. This CDR3 region has 12 residues. Trimming removed 4 bases from V and 7 bases from J, with 7 bases in between. CDR1 LNHDA and CDR2 SQIVND come from the germline V gene (reference sequence). The CDR3 loop reads CASSRRNGELFF. DNA of the CDR3: TGTGCCAGTAGTAGGCGTAACGGGGAGCTGTTTTTT. The full variable domain, its missing parts supplied by reference TRBV19 and TRBJ2-2, is DGGITQSPKYLFRKEGQNVTLSCEQNLNHDAMYWYRQDPGQGLRLIYYSQIVNDFQKGDIAEGYSVSREKKESFPLTVTSAQKNPTAFYLCASSRRNGELFFGEGSRLTVL.

This clonotype was counted at least ten times. This CDR3 reads CASSFGTGGTNEQFF. CDR3 DNA: TGTGCCAGCAGTTTTGGGACAGGAGGTACAAATGAGCAGTTCTTC. The chain combines TRBV28 with TRBJ2-1, with 8 bases identical to TRBD1. Trimming took 3 bases from V and 7 from J; bases not matched to a gene: 8. The germline gives CDR1 MDHEN, CDR2 SYDVKM. This CDR3 comprises 15 residues.

This clonotype turned up a few times. The chain has TRBV3-1 and TRBJ2-1, with a tentative D call TRBD2 (5 bases). The V gene's germline CDR1 is LGHDT and CDR2 YNNKEL (reference sequence). The CDR3 consists of 12 residues. V lost 3 bases and J lost 10, with 10 bases in between. The CDR3 protein is CASSHIEGEQFF. The DNA of the CDR3 is TGTGCCAGCAGCCATATCGAGGGCGAGCAGTTCTTC.

This clonotype was detected only a few times. This CDR3 reads CATSDGTTHTGELFF. The DNA of the CDR3 is TGTGCCACCAGTGATGGGACTACCCATACCGGGGAGCTGTTTTTT. V gene TRBV24-1 combines with J gene TRBJ2-2, with TRBD2 matching 7 bases. This CDR3 spans 15 amino acids. The germline CDR1 and CDR2 sequences are KGHDR and SFDVKD. The J segment lost 5 bases and the V segment lost 3 bases, leaving 5 bases of the junction unmatched.

Many counts were recorded for this clonotype. V gene TRBV3-2 combines with J gene TRBJ2-7; TRBD1 is taken as the D call from the table, unchecked against the DNA. TRBV3-2 is marked as a pseudogene. This CDR3 is 15 amino acids long. CDR3 nucleotides: TGTGCCAGCAGCCCAGAACAGGGGTCCCCCTACGAGCAGTACTTC. Its protein product is CASSPEQGSPYEQYF.

The sample holds many counts of this clonotype. This sequence joins TRBV11-2 and TRBJ1-2, with a possible D match to TRBD1 (5 bases). Trimming stripped 1 base from V and 2 bases from J, with 8 bases between. The CDR3 extends over 14 amino acids. Germline V gene sequence: CDR1 SGHAT, CDR2 FQNNGV. The DNA for the CDR3 is TGTGCCAGCAGCTTAGGTCAGGGCAACTATGGCTACACCTTC. The encoded protein is CASSLGQGNYGYTF.

This clonotype was counted only a few times. The chain carries TRBV5-4 and TRBJ2-7; D perhaps matches TRBD1 (7 bases). The CDR3 spans 12 residues. Looked up from germline, CDR1 is SGHNT and CDR2 is YYREEE (reference sequence). V was cut by 1 base and J by 11 bases, with 13 bases left in between. The CDR3 nucleotides are TGTGCCAGCAGCTTGACAGGGGACTTTAAGTACTTC. It is translated as CASSLTGDFKYF.

The chain has TRBV19 and TRBJ2-1; 11 positions agree with TRBD2. Germline-derived CDR1 and CDR2 are LNHDA and SQIVND (reference sequence). Trimming removed 5 bases from V and 7 bases from J; junction bases left unmatched: 7. The CDR3 is 15 residues long. The CDR3 spells CASSSLAGVDNEQFF. The CDR3 coding sequence is TGTGCCAGTAGTTCACTAGCGGGAGTGGATAATGAGCAGTTCTTC. Combining the CDR3 with reference TRBV19 and TRBJ2-1 gives the whole variable domain DGGITQSPKYLFRKEGQNVTLSCEQNLNHDAMYWYRQDPGQGLRLIYYSQIVNDFQKGDIAEGYSVSREKKESFPLTVTSAQKNPTAFYLCASSSLAGVDNEQFFGPGTRLTVL.

This clonotype was found many times. This sequence joins TRBV11-2 and TRBJ2-7, with D perhaps TRBD2 (7 bases). This CDR3 has 16 amino acids. V was pared by 5 bases and J by 5 bases, with 22 bases between. Germline V lookup: CDR1 SGHAT, CDR2 FQNNGV. The CDR3 here is CASSLYSGGRRHEQYF. The CDR3 nucleotides read TGTGCCAGCAGCCTCTACTCCGGGGGGCGCCGCCACGAGCAGTACTTC.

The chain joins TRBV30 to TRBJ2-2; 7 bases map to TRBD2. The CDR3 has 14 amino acids. Germline V lookup: CDR1 GTSNPN, CDR2 SVGIG (reference sequence). V trimming: 4 bases; J trimming: 4 bases; junction bases outside the gene matches: 6. Written as DNA, the CDR3 is TGTGCCTGGATGCGGGACTACCTCACCGGGGAGCTGTTTTTT. Its protein is CAWMRDYLTGELFF. The full variable domain, in which reference TRBV30 and TRBJ2-2 provide the parts outside the CDR3, is SQTIHQWPATLVQPVGSPLSLECTVEGTSNPNLYWYRQAAGRGLQLLFYSVGIGQISSEVPQNLSASRPQDRQFILSSKKLLLSDSGFYLCAWMRDYLTGELFFGEGSRLTVL.

At least ten counts were recorded for this clonotype. The rearrangement joins TRBV6-2 or TRBV6-3 to TRBJ1-5, with D uncertain. Germline-derived CDR1 and CDR2 are MNHEY and SVGEGT. The CDR3 loop spans 13 amino acids. V gave up 0 bases and J gave up 7 bases, with 7 bases separating them. CDR3 DNA: TGTGCCAGCAGTTACTCGAATCGGCAGCCCCAGCATTTT. Translation: CASSYSNRQPQHF.

This clonotype was detected ten times or more. The genes are TRBV18 and TRBJ1-1; D call uncertain. The V gene lost 3 bases and the J gene lost 0 bases, with 11 bases spanning the gap. This CDR3 is built from 15 residues. Germline V gives CDR1 KGHSH, CDR2 LQKENI. The CDR3 bases are TGTGCCAGCTCACCGAGGGTAGATTTGAACACTGAAGCTTTCTTT. This translates into CASSPRVDLNTEAFF.

This clonotype appeared many times. The V gene is TRBV9, the J gene TRBJ1-5, with D perhaps TRBD1 (5 bases). Germline lookup yields CDR1 SGDLS and CDR2 YYNGEE. CDR3 length equals 17 residues. Trimming stripped 0 bases from V and 2 bases from J, with 15 bases between. The CDR3 nucleotides are TGTGCCAGCAGCGTAGGCGGGGGGTTGGAGGGCAATCAGCCCCAGCATTTT. The encoded protein is CASSVGGGLEGNQPQHF.

Worth noting for this clonotype: A read error may explain this, as a much larger clone is one base away. The chain links TRBV7-2 to TRBJ1-2; D ambiguous. Between the trimmed V and J ends, which lost 4 bases and 4 bases, there was a span of 13 bases. Per germline, CDR1 SGHTA and CDR2 FQGNSA. This CDR3 region has 14 residues. This CDR3 reads CASSSPRPIYGYTF. In DNA form, the CDR3 reads TGTGCCAGCAGCTCCCCCAGGCCGATCTATGGCTACACCTTC.

The sample holds many counts of this clonotype. The gene calls are TRBV30 and TRBJ1-2, with 7 bases aligning to TRBD1. The germline gives CDR1 GTSNPN, CDR2 SVGIG (reference sequence). The CDR3 sequence is 12 residues long. V was clipped by 4 bases and J by 8 bases; unmatched bases: 7. The CDR3 is CAWTRTGMGYTF. In nucleotides, the CDR3 is TGTGCCTGGACCAGGACAGGCATGGGCTACACCTTC.

The table lists this clonotype with many counts. The chain links TRBV30 to TRBJ1-4; no firm D call. Trimming removed 7 bases at V and 13 bases at J, with 16 bases between. Germline CDR1 and CDR2: GTSNPN and SVGIG (reference sequence). This CDR3 has 11 amino acids. CDR3 amino acids: CASLKSARLFF. CDR3 in DNA: TGTGCCTCCCTTAAATCAGCGAGACTGTTTTTT.

This clonotype turned up a few times. The genes are TRBV25-1 and TRBJ2-5; 10 bases line up with TRBD2. There are 14 residues in the CDR3. The V and J ends lost 3 bases and 4 bases, in that order; junction bases with no gene match: 2. Germline-derived CDR1 and CDR2 are MGHDK and SYGVNS. The CDR3 DNA follows: TGTGCCAGCAGTGATCGACTAGCGGGAGAGACCCAGTACTTC. Amino acid sequence: CASSDRLAGETQYF.

Many counts were recorded for this clonotype. The chain couples TRBV6-6 to TRBJ2-5; unclear D gene. Trimming removed 5 bases from V and 1 base from J, with 8 bases in between. CDR1 and CDR2 (germline): MNHNY, SVGAGI (reference sequence). The CDR3 spans 13 residues. The DNA for the CDR3 is TGTGCCAGCAGTGGCCAGGTCCAAGAGACCCAGTACTTC. Protein product: CASSGQVQETQYF.

The chain recombines TRBV20-1 with TRBJ2-5; 8 bases line up with TRBD2. The V gene's germline CDR1 is DFQATT and CDR2 SNEGSKA (reference sequence). The CDR3 totals 14 residues. Trimming at V came to 3 bases and at J to 4 bases, leaving 7 bases not matched to a gene. CDR3 sequence (DNA): TGCAGTGCTAGGACGGGACTAGGAGGAGAGACCCAGTACTTC. Encoded protein: CSARTGLGGETQYF.

The V call is TRBV19, the J call TRBJ2-7; 10 positions agree with TRBD2. V lost 5 bases and J lost 1; bases outside the gene matches: 5. The germline V gene encodes CDR1 LNHDA and CDR2 SQIVND (reference sequence). This CDR3 has 15 residues. CDR3 coding DNA: TGTGCCAGTAGTTCAGTGACTAGCGGGTCCTACGAGCAGTACTTC. Its translation is CASSSVTSGSYEQYF.

The sample holds many counts of this clonotype. This rearrangement joins TRBV6-6 to TRBJ1-5; weak D call: TRBD1 (5 bases). From germline, CDR1 is MNHNY and CDR2 SVGAGI (reference sequence). The CDR3 sequence is 16 residues long. Trimming left V 7 bases short and J 5 bases short, with 21 bases between. CDR3 coding DNA: TGTGCCAGCACCCTTAGGGGTGGGGGTGAGCATCAGCCCCAGCATTTT. This sequence encodes CASTLRGGGEHQPQHF.

The chain combines TRBV12-3 or TRBV12-4 with TRBJ2-7, with 8 bases lining up with TRBD2. This CDR3 has 13 amino acids. Trimming took 10 bases from V and 4 from J; bases not matched to a gene: 9. CDR3 in DNA: TGTGCCATACCCAGGTTAGCGGGATACGAGCAGTACTTC. This codes for CAIPRLAGYEQYF.

This clonotype was detected many times. V gene TRBV20-1 combines with J gene TRBJ2-2; D not certain. V was shortened by 0 bases and J by 8 bases, with 10 bases between the two germline ends. This CDR3 has 13 residues. Germline V gene lookup returns CDR1 DFQATT and CDR2 SNEGSKA (reference sequence). Here the CDR3 DNA reads TGCAGTGCTAGAGATCATAAGAGGGGGGAGCTGTTTTTT. Amino acid sequence: CSARDHKRGELFF.

At least ten counts were recorded for this clonotype. The rearrangement uses TRBV7-2 and TRBJ2-1; TRBD2 matches 12 bases. V gave up 0 bases and J gave up 15 bases; unmatched junction bases: 9. The CDR3 is 15 residues long. CDR1 and CDR2 from the germline V gene are SGHTA and FQGNSA. CDR3 protein: CASSLATTSGRKVFF. CDR3 bases: TGTGCCAGCAGCTTAGCTACCACTAGCGGGAGGAAGGTGTTCTTC.

The V gene is TRBV5-6, the J gene TRBJ2-7; D gene unclear. V was trimmed by 0 bases and J by 9 bases, leaving 13 bases between them. Germline lookup yields CDR1 SGHDT and CDR2 YYEEEE. The length of the CDR3 is 13 residues. Here the CDR3 reads CASSLDPSRWQYF. CDR3 nucleotide sequence: TGTGCCAGCAGCTTGGATCCTAGTCGGTGGCAGTACTTC.